This passage covers 19 T cell receptor beta chains from one sample sequenced in a study of memory CD4+ T cells and cytomegalovirus serostatus (dated by TCRdb to the late 2010s). Single viable CD3+CD4+CD8-CD45RO+ cells were sorted as memory CD4+ T cells on a FACSAria II. Library generation was performed with the immunoSEQ multiplex PCR assay. The clones in this table, taken by TCRdb from immuneACCESS, are in-frame only. Not every clone is retained; where verified, under half of the shortfall comes from an unresolved V gene, and the cause of the rest is unknown. The sample has roughly 84,000 clones on record, roughly 80% of them singletons. Around 0.73% of the sample is taken by the ten largest. Sequencing input: memory CD4+ T cells from blood. The source of these receptors is an adult in good health and CMV-seronegative.

CDR3 region: CASSGPRGAMNTEAFF. CDR3 nucleotides: TGCGCCAGCAGCGGACCCCGGGGGGCTATGAACACTGAAGCTTTCTTT. V is TRBV5-1 and J is TRBJ1-1; a weak D match, TRBD1 (6 bases). Looked up from germline, CDR1 is SGHRS and CDR2 is YFSETQ. The CDR3 has 16 amino acids. V was clipped by 4 bases and J by 0 bases, with 16 bases between them.

The chain has TRBV30 and TRBJ1-2, with D unresolved. In germline, CDR1 is GTSNPN, CDR2 SVGIG (reference sequence). Trimming removed 3 bases from V and 0 bases from J, with 2 bases in between. This CDR3 spans 11 amino acids. CDR3 loop: CAWRANYGYTF. The CDR3 region has the DNA TGTGCCTGGAGAGCTAACTATGGCTACACCTTC.

This CDR3 is CASSLLGRSYGYTF. DNA of the CDR3: TGTGCCAGCAGCTTATTAGGACGGAGCTATGGCTACACCTTC. The rearrangement links TRBV7-9 to TRBJ1-2; D gene uncertain. The germline CDR1 and CDR2 sequences are SEHNR and FQNEAQ (reference sequence). The length of the CDR3 is 14 residues. V was cut by 2 bases and J by 4 bases, with 11 bases left in between.

This clone has more than one count but fewer than ten. The J gene is TRBJ1-5, the V gene TRBV6-1; tentatively, D is TRBD1 (6 bases). V was trimmed by 6 bases and J by 1 base, leaving 7 bases between them. Germline assignment: CDR1 MNHNS and CDR2 SASEGT. The CDR3 spans 13 residues. The CDR3 DNA sequence: TGTGCCAGCAGGCAGGGGAGCAATCAGCCCCAGCATTTT. It is translated as CASRQGSNQPQHF.

The chain recombines TRBV2 with TRBJ2-1; D could derive from TRBD1 or TRBD2 (6 bases each). Germline V lookup: CDR1 SNHLY, CDR2 FYNNEI. The CDR3 is 14 amino acids. V gave up 1 base and J gave up 6 bases, with 10 bases separating them. CDR3 bases: TGTGCCAGCAGTGAAGGTTGGGGGGCCAATGAGCAGTTCTTC. It translates to CASSEGWGANEQFF.

The chain has TRBV2 and TRBJ2-2; a possible D gene is TRBD2 (6 bases). The CDR3 loop spans 15 amino acids. Trimming pared 10 bases from V and 0 bases from J, leaving 15 bases between. Looked up from germline, CDR1 is SNHLY and CDR2 is FYNNEI. The CDR3 loop reads CATKRASANTGELFF. DNA for the CDR3: TGTGCCACCAAGAGGGCTAGCGCGAACACCGGGGAGCTGTTTTTT.

This chain links TRBV30 with TRBJ1-3; D remains ambiguous. Trimming removed 2 bases from V and 0 bases from J, with 11 bases in between. The length of the CDR3 is 15 residues. Germline values: CDR1 GTSNPN, CDR2 SVGIG (reference sequence). This CDR3 is CAWSFGVLSGNTIYF. The DNA of the CDR3 is TGTGCCTGGAGTTTCGGGGTCCTCTCTGGAAACACCATATATTTT.

This rearrangement joins TRBV19 to TRBJ2-7, with 8 bases aligning to TRBD1. Trimming at V came to 4 bases and at J to 0 bases, leaving 2 bases not matched to a gene. Germline assignment: CDR1 LNHDA and CDR2 SQIVND (reference sequence). The CDR3 is 14 residues long. Here the CDR3 reads CASSTGGGSYEQYF. CDR3 bases: TGTGCCAGTAGTACAGGGGGCGGCTCCTACGAGCAGTACTTC.

The J gene is TRBJ2-3, the V gene TRBV7-3, with TRBD1 matching over 9 bases. J lost 2 bases, V lost 5 bases, and 5 bases had no gene match. Germline lookup yields CDR1 SGHTA and CDR2 FQGTGA. This CDR3 region has 15 residues. In nucleotides, the CDR3 is TGTGCCAGCAGCCCGGGACAGGGAAACACAGATACGCAGTATTTT. It is translated as CASSPGQGNTDTQYF.

The gene calls are TRBV29-1 and TRBJ1-3; D ambiguous. Deletions cut 6 bases from V and 4 bases from J, with 16 bases between. The germline gives CDR1 SQVTM, CDR2 ANQGSEA. The length of the CDR3 is 14 residues. The CDR3 loop is CSVVEGPSGNTIYF. DNA of the CDR3: TGCAGCGTAGTAGAGGGCCCAAGCGGAAACACCATATATTTT.

The chain recombines TRBV6-1 with TRBJ2-2; 10 bases agree with TRBD2. V lost 8 bases, J lost 10 bases, and 7 bases stayed unmatched. This CDR3 spans 13 amino acids. Per germline, CDR1 MNHNS and CDR2 SASEGT. This CDR3 is CASERGGREELFF. In DNA form, the CDR3 reads TGTGCCAGCGAGCGGGGGGGCCGCGAGGAGCTGTTTTTT.

This clone was detected only once. This sequence joins TRBV13 and TRBJ2-7; 9 positions match TRBD1. The germline gives CDR1 PRHDT, CDR2 FYEKMQ (reference sequence). The V segment lost 5 bases and the J segment 4 bases; nucleotides outside the gene matches: 9. This CDR3 has 15 amino acids. CDR3 in amino acids: CASSKWGQGGYEQYF. As DNA, the CDR3 is TGTGCCAGCAGCAAATGGGGACAGGGAGGTTACGAGCAGTACTTC.

V usage is TRBV9 and J usage is TRBJ1-4; 10 bases align to TRBD1. The CDR3 runs 14 residues. Unmatched junction bases numbered 4, after V lost 4 bases and J lost 7 bases. Germline V CDR1 and CDR2: SGDLS, YYNGEE. This CDR3 is CASSKDRGSEKLFF. Written as DNA, the CDR3 is TGTGCCAGCAGCAAGGACAGGGGGAGTGAAAAACTGTTTTTT.

This chain connects TRBV6-1 to TRBJ2-1, with TRBD1 identical over 7 bases. Germline values: CDR1 MNHNS, CDR2 SASEGT. The CDR3 is 13 amino acids. The ends lost 4 bases at V and 7 bases at J; junction bases unmatched: 4. CDR3 DNA: TGTGCCAGCAGTGGACAGGGTCCAAATGAGCAGTTCTTC. Translating gives CASSGQGPNEQFF.

This chain links TRBV7-6 with TRBJ2-5, with D hard to call. Per the germline V gene, CDR1 is SGHVS and CDR2 is FNYEAQ. V dropped 5 bases and J dropped 1 base, with 11 bases sitting between them. The CDR3 has 14 amino acids. CDR3 sequence: CASSDVGFQETQYF. DNA of the CDR3: TGTGCCAGCAGCGACGTTGGGTTCCAAGAGACCCAGTACTTC.

This clone was picked up one time. This rearrangement joins TRBV6-5 to TRBJ1-2, with 7 nucleotides matching TRBD1. The V gene's germline CDR1 is MNHEY and CDR2 SVGAGI. J gave up 3 bases and V 8 bases, and 9 bases lay outside the gene matches. The CDR3 has 14 residues. The CDR3 DNA reads TGTGCCAGCGGTCGACAGGGTGGGCACTATGGCTACACCTTC. Its translation: CASGRQGGHYGYTF.

The V gene is TRBV4-2, the J gene TRBJ2-7; tentatively, D is TRBD2 (7 bases). V dropped 0 bases and J dropped 3 bases, with 21 bases sitting between them. From germline, CDR1 is LGHNA and CDR2 YNFKEQ. The CDR3 covers 18 residues. The CDR3 spells CASSQDGGPSGIGYEQYF. CDR3 nucleotide sequence: TGTGCCAGCAGCCAAGACGGGGGGCCGTCAGGTATTGGCTACGAGCAGTACTTC.

The rearrangement uses TRBV7-2 and TRBJ2-7, with 11 bases identical to TRBD1. CDR1 and CDR2 (germline): SGHTA, FQGNSA. This CDR3 region has 15 residues. The J segment lost 2 bases and the V segment lost 3 bases, leaving 3 bases of the junction unmatched. CDR3 loop: CASSFRGQGAYEQYF. CDR3 in DNA: TGTGCCAGCAGCTTTAGGGGACAGGGGGCCTACGAGCAGTACTTC.

The genes are TRBV15 and TRBJ1-1, with 9 bases identical to TRBD1. There are 13 residues in the CDR3. V dropped 6 bases and J dropped 5; count of bases not matched to a gene: 4. CDR1 and CDR2 from the germline V gene are LNHNV and YYDKDF (reference sequence). The CDR3 spells CATSKTGGTEAFF. CDR3 nucleotide sequence: TGTGCCACCAGTAAGACAGGGGGGACTGAAGCTTTCTTT.